This TCR beta chain was profiled in a study of blood T cell repertoires in COVID-19 (dated by TCRdb to 2019 to 2021). Regarding the complete study: Collaborator samples came from the United States, Italy and Spain and covered acute and convalescent phases of COVID-19. The prospective study material was composed of cDNA or gDNA derived from T cells, B-cell-depleted T cells, or PBMCs. The dataset comprised deeply sampled blood TCRbeta repertoires from subjects exposed to, actively infected with, or recovered from COVID-19. The repertoires were made available in a free public database intended to serve as a resource for research on the immune response to SARS-CoV-2. The samples were drawn from two sources: the first 160 participants of the ongoing ImmuneRACE study, and 950 to 1,500 subjects contributed by 6 global collaborators. A de-identified subject ID, COVID-19 status, age in years and sex were almost always included in the sample metadata. Where available, HLA class I and class II types were obtained from metadata supplied by the sample provider rather than from assay-based typing.

A remark on this clone: Its target antigen remains unknown. Base qualities were left out, and no much larger clone turns up one base away.

One collaborating source in Seattle enrolled patients during active infection and followed them longitudinally through the course of disease. Collaborating institutions collected whole blood in K2EDTA tubes following their own protocols. For TCRbeta analysis, collaborators shipped samples in one of three forms: frozen whole blood, isolated PBMCs, or DNA extracted from either of those sample types. The study at large found these results: The quantity of clinical and demographic metadata differed by source and by participant and was supplied without curation.

The immunoSEQ Assay, a bias-controlled multiplex PCR, was used to amplify TCRbeta CDR3 regions from genomic DNA. In the original analysis: The number of nucleated cells in each sample was estimated from the amplification of reference gene primers within the assay. To quantify the absolute abundance of each unique TCRbeta CDR3 rearrangement, sequence reads were collapsed and filtered. For each sample, productive Simpson clonality was calculated as the square root of Simpson's diversity index across productive rearrangements. The table was pulled from immuneACCESS by TCRdb, which kept in-frame rearrangements only. Such tables lose some clones; where checked, under half of the loss comes from unresolved V genes, and the rest has no known cause. V and J calls plus clone size are reproduced from that table; the DNA served to infer D and trimming. Across this sample there are approximately 70,000 clones, with approximately 91% seen only once. The ten largest clones add up to around 2.6% of the sample.

The CDR3 contains 14 residues, cysteine and phenylalanine counted. The read is trimmed to its CDR3 DNA, 42 bases read in frame from base 1. Ends trimmed: V by 5 bases, J by 4 bases; bases unmatched to a gene: 6. The germline V gene gives CDR1 as MNHEY and CDR2 as SVGAGI. The receptor comes from a man in his fifties with COVID-19, enrolled during active disease. The sample comprised peripheral blood. Recombination linked TRBV6-5 to TRBJ1-1, and 8 junctional nucleotides match TRBD1. The DNA sequence is as follows: TGTGCCAGCAGTCCCCGGACAGGGAGCACTGAAGCTTTCTTT. This is translated as CASSPRTGSTEAFF.